The 20 T cell receptor beta chains reported below all come from one sample, sequenced in a study of kidney transplant recipient with SARS-CoV-2 infection. TCRdb recomputed calls from the reads with MiXCR, one row per CDR3 protein. The repertoire holds fewer than 250,000 distinct CDR3 sequences, roughly 26% seen once, with more than 6.5% in the top ten. Sequenced here: a blood sample, sampled at baseline and between days 110 and 120 from a kidney transplant recipient. The receptor set was obtained from a male patient aged 30 to 40 who had COVID-19 and was a kidney transplant recipient. Some T cells here may be from the graft donor.

The table lists this clonotype with many counts. CDR3 loop: CASSRDGNIQYF. The CDR3 DNA follows: TGTGCCAGCTCACGGGACGGAAACATTCAGTACTTC. The rearrangement uses TRBV6-5 and TRBJ2-4; the D gene could be TRBD1 or TRBD2 (5 bases each). The CDR3 covers 12 residues. V dropped 8 bases and J dropped 6 bases, with 11 bases sitting between them. Germline CDR1 is MNHEY and CDR2 is SVGAGI.

There are many counts of this clonotype. In DNA form, the CDR3 reads TGTGCCACCAGACCGGGATCTAGCACAGATACGCAGTATTTT. This gives the protein CATRPGSSTDTQYF. The chain joins TRBV24-1 to TRBJ2-3; possible D gene TRBD2, 5 bases. V gave up 7 bases and J gave up 0 bases, with 10 bases separating them. The V gene's germline CDR1 is KGHDR and CDR2 SFDVKD. This CDR3 is 14 amino acids long.

This clonotype came up many times. The chain uses TRBV6-5 and TRBJ1-2; D gene unclear. This CDR3 spans 12 amino acids. From germline, CDR1 is MNHEY and CDR2 SVGAGI. The germline V and J ends were trimmed by 10 bases and 5 bases, with 14 bases remaining between them. CDR3 sequence reads: CATSTGFYGYTF. DNA for the CDR3: TGTGCCACCTCTACGGGGTTTTATGGCTACACCTTC.

This clonotype was picked up many times. The rearrangement joins TRBV5-5 to TRBJ1-5, with 11 bases aligning to TRBD1. With 4 bases clipped from V and 7 bases from J, the junction kept 4 bases outside the gene matches. The CDR3 is 14 amino acids. Germline V lookup: CDR1 SGHKS, CDR2 YYEKEE (reference sequence). Here the CDR3 DNA reads TGTGCCAGCAGCCCCCGGGACAGGGGGCAGCCCCAGCATTTT. Amino acids: CASSPRDRGQPQHF. The full variable domain, rest sourced from reference TRBV5-5 and TRBJ1-5, is DAGVTQSPTHLIKTRGQQVTLRCSPISGHKSVSWYQQVLGQGPQFIFQYYEKEERGRGNFPDRFSARQFPNYSSELNVNALLLGDSALYLCASSPRDRGQPQHFGDGTRLSIL.

On this clonotype itself: Given a much more abundant clone one base away, this may be a read error. This CDR3 reads CANSQGVSTEAFF. Here the CDR3 DNA reads TGTGCCAACTCACAAGGGGTGAGCACTGAAGCTTTCTTT. The genes are TRBV18 and TRBJ1-1, with a weak D call TRBD1 (5 bases). The germline gives CDR1 KGHSH, CDR2 LQKENI. The length of the CDR3 is 13 residues.

This clonotype showed up many times. This chain connects TRBV10-1 to TRBJ2-2, with TRBD1 matching over 8 bases. V lost 7 bases and J lost 7; bases outside the gene matches: 8. The V gene's germline CDR1 is WNHNN and CDR2 SYGVQD (reference sequence). The CDR3 is 14 residues long. CDR3 protein: CASILTGEDGELFF. DNA for the CDR3: TGCGCCAGCATCCTGACAGGGGAGGACGGGGAGCTGTTTTTT.

This clonotype has at least ten counts. The chain carries TRBV20-1 and TRBJ2-7, with TRBD2 identical over 14 bases. The junction had 14 bases not matched to a gene; V was cut back by 5 bases and J by 2 bases. The CDR3 sequence is 18 residues long. Looked up from germline, CDR1 is DFQATT and CDR2 is SNEGSKA (reference sequence). This CDR3 is CSAEPGTSGSLGAYEQYF. DNA of the CDR3: TGCAGTGCTGAGCCCGGGACTAGCGGGAGCCTTGGAGCCTACGAGCAGTACTTC.

This clonotype has a count of ten or more. This sequence joins TRBV12-3 or TRBV12-4 and TRBJ1-2, with no clear D. V was clipped by 2 bases and J by 8 bases, with 6 bases between them. There are 11 residues in the CDR3. CDR3 residues: CASSLRSGYTF. The DNA for the CDR3 is TGTGCCAGCAGTTTACGCTCCGGCTACACCTTC.

This clonotype was seen many times. This chain uses TRBV19 with TRBJ1-2; D remains unclear. The V gene's germline CDR1 is LNHDA and CDR2 SQIVND (reference sequence). Trimming cost V 7 bases and J 5 bases, with 11 bases left between them. The length of the CDR3 is 12 residues. CDR3: CASTLGPYGYTF. For the CDR3, the DNA is TGTGCCAGTACCTTGGGCCCTTATGGCTACACCTTC.

At least ten counts were recorded for this clonotype. The rearrangement uses TRBV12-3 or TRBV12-4 and TRBJ1-5; D unresolved. V lost 5 bases and J lost 3, with 14 bases in between. The CDR3 spans 15 residues. CDR3 region: CASSKESGSNQPQHF. In nucleotides, the CDR3 is TGTGCCAGCAGTAAAGAATCAGGTTCCAATCAGCCCCAGCATTTT.

At least ten counts were recorded for this clonotype. The chain's CDR3 is CSAEGQIYEQYV. CDR3 sequence (DNA): TGCAGTGCAGAGGGACAGATCTACGAGCAGTACGTC. This chain joins TRBV20-1 and TRBJ2-7; 7 bases line up with TRBD1. Germline V lookup: CDR1 DFQATT, CDR2 SNEGSKA (reference sequence). The CDR3 is made up of 12 amino acids. J was trimmed by 3 bases and V by 6 bases; bases with no gene match: 5.

This clonotype was detected many times. The V call is TRBV5-1, the J call TRBJ2-2; D unclear. Germline assignment: CDR1 SGHRS and CDR2 YFSETQ. The V and J ends lost 0 bases and 5 bases respectively, with 5 bases between them. The CDR3 covers 13 residues. The CDR3 nucleotides are TGCGCCAGCAGCTTGGTGGAAACCGGGGAGCTGTTTTTT. Amino acid sequence: CASSLVETGELFF.

This clonotype was detected many times. The chain employs TRBV10-3 and TRBJ2-7; either TRBD1 or TRBD2 may supply D (6 bases each). Germline-derived CDR1 and CDR2 are ENHRY and SYGVKD. Trimming stripped 2 bases from V and 6 bases from J, with 11 bases between. CDR3 size: 13 residues. The CDR3 region has the DNA TGTGCCATCAGTGAGCACGGGGGCGGCGAGCAGTACTTC. This sequence encodes CAISEHGGGEQYF.

This clonotype was picked up many times. The chain joins TRBV5-4 to TRBJ1-1; D gene ambiguous. The CDR3 is made up of 13 amino acids. V was trimmed by 1 base and J by 8 bases, leaving 12 bases between them. Looked up from germline, CDR1 is SGHNT and CDR2 is YYREEE (reference sequence). The CDR3 DNA reads as TGTGCCAGCAGCTTGAAGTCTTTCGGGGAAGCTTTCTTT. It translates to CASSLKSFGEAFF. Together with reference TRBV5-4 and TRBJ1-1, the CDR3 gives the full variable domain: ETGVTQSPTHLIKTRGQQVTLRCSSQSGHNTVSWYQQALGQGPQFIFQYYREEENGRGNFPPRFSGLQFPNYSSELNVNALELDDSALYLCASSLKSFGEAFFGQGTRLTVV.

This clonotype was seen at least ten times. V gene TRBV3-1 combines with J gene TRBJ2-2; D is ambiguous. The V gene lost 5 bases and the J gene lost 5 bases, with 24 bases spanning the gap. In germline, CDR1 is LGHDT, CDR2 YNNKEL (reference sequence). The CDR3 is made up of 18 amino acids. This chain's CDR3 is CASSTLCPISGLTGELFF. The CDR3 bases are TGTGCCAGCAGCACTCTTTGTCCCATTTCAGGCTTGACCGGGGAGCTGTTTTTT.

This chain connects TRBV27 to TRBJ2-1, with TRBD1 identical over 9 bases. CDR1 and CDR2 from the germline V gene are MNHEY and SMNVEV (reference sequence). Unmatched junction bases numbered 3, after V lost 3 bases and J lost 3 bases. The CDR3 contains 15 residues. Here the CDR3 reads CASSFTGQGYNEQFF. As DNA, the CDR3 is TGTGCCAGCAGTTTTACGGGACAGGGCTACAATGAGCAGTTCTTC.

This clonotype was observed a few times. This may be a read error, as it is one base from a much larger clone. It is likely a read error, because the conserved phenylalanine at the end of the CDR3 is missing. CDR3 bases: TGTGCCAGCAGCTTAGATCCCCAGGGGTACGAGCAGTACCTC. This encodes CASSLDPQGYEQYL. The genes are TRBV11-2 and TRBJ2-4; D may be TRBD1 (6 bases). The end of the DNA aligns better with TRBJ2-7, so the J call may be wrong. This CDR3 region has 14 residues. Germline values: CDR1 SGHAT, CDR2 FQNNGV.

This clonotype was recorded many times. The genes are TRBV19 and TRBJ1-4; TRBD1 agrees at 8 bases. Germline assignment: CDR1 LNHDA and CDR2 SQIVND (reference sequence). Unmatched junction bases numbered 4, after V lost 3 bases and J lost 7 bases. There are 14 residues in the CDR3. CDR3 in amino acids: CASSMGQVGEKLFF. DNA of the CDR3: TGTGCCAGTAGTATGGGACAGGTTGGTGAAAAACTGTTTTTT.

This clonotype appeared a few times. The rearrangement uses TRBV10-3 and TRBJ1-1; TRBD1 is a possible D gene (5 bases). V was trimmed by 0 bases and J by 3 bases, leaving 11 bases between them. Looked up from germline, CDR1 is ENHRY and CDR2 is SYGVKD. This CDR3 region has 15 residues. The CDR3 DNA is TGTGCCATCAGTGAGTCTGGGGGGGAATACACTGAAGCTTTCTTT. Encoded protein: CAISESGGEYTEAFF.

About this clonotype itself: It may be a read error: a sequence one base away is much more abundant. The rearrangement joins TRBV7-9 to TRBJ1-2; D call uncertain. CDR3 length: 12 amino acids. CDR1 is SEHNR, CDR2 FQNEAQ, per germline (reference sequence). In nucleotides, the CDR3 is TGTGCCAGCAGCTTAGGCTCTATGAGCTACGCCTTC. Its translation is CASSLGSMSYAF. The full variable domain, rest sourced from reference TRBV7-9 and TRBJ1-2, is DTGVSQNPRHKITKRGQNVTFRCDPISEHNRLYWYRQTLGQGPEFLTYFQNEAQLEKSRLLSDRFSAERPKGSFSTLEIQRTEQGDSAMYLCASSLGSMSYAFGSGTRLTVV.